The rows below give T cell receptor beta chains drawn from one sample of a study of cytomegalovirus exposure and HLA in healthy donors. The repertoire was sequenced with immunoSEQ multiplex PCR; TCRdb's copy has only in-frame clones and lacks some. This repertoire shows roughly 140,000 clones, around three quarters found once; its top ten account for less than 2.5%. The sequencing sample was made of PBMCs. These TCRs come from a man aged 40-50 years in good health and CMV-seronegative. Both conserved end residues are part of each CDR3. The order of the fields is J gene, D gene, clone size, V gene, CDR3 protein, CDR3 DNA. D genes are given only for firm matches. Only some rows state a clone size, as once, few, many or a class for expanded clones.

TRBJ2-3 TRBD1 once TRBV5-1 CASSLEGQGVGTDTQYF TGCGCCAGCAGCTTGGAGGGACAGGGGGTGGGCACAGATACGCAGTATTTT
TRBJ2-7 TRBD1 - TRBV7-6 CASSLTGGIYEQYF TGTGCCAGCAGCTTAACAGGGGGGATCTACGAGCAGTACTTC
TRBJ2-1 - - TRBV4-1 CASSRILQSSYNEQFF TGCGCCAGCAGCCGTATCCTACAGAGCTCCTACAATGAGCAGTTCTTC
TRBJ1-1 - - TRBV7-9 CASAPQKWNTEAFF TGTGCCAGCGCCCCCCAGAAATGGAACACTGAAGCTTTCTTT
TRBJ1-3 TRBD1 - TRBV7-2 CASSAGQGLSGNTIYF TGTGCCAGCAGCGCCGGACAGGGGCTCTCTGGAAACACCATATATTTT
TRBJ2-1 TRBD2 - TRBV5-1 CASSSTPPGPSGSYNEQFF TGCGCCAGCAGCTCAACCCCACCGGGACCTAGCGGCTCCTACAATGAGCAGTTCTTC
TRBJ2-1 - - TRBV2 CASSEFQDSWNEQFF TGTGCCAGCAGTGAATTCCAGGACTCTTGGAATGAGCAGTTCTTC
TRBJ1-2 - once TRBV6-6 CASSLPGGNYGYTF TGTGCCAGCAGCCTACCGGGGGGAAACTATGGCTACACCTTC
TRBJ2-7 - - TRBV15 CATSRDRGRGLSYEQYF TGTGCCACCAGCAGAGATCGAGGCAGGGGATTGTCCTACGAGCAGTACTTC
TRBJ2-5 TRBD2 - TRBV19 CASSIDLPSGGEETQYF TGTGCCAGTAGTATAGATCTACCTAGCGGGGGAGAAGAGACCCAGTACTTC
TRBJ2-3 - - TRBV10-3 CAISEGGALDTQYF TGTGCCATCAGCGAGGGGGGGGCTCTAGATACGCAGTATTTT
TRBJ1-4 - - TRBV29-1 CSVEGGVGEKLFF TGCAGCGTTGAAGGGGGGGTCGGTGAAAAACTGTTTTTT
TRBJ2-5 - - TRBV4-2 CASSHQQGQETQYF TGTGCCAGCAGCCATCAACAGGGTCAAGAGACCCAGTACTTC
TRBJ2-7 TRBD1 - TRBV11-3 CASSPSPGQGYEQYF TGTGCCAGCAGCCCTTCACCGGGACAGGGCTACGAGCAGTACTTC
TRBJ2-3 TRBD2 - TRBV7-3 CASSLMASGGPSTDTQYF TGTGCCAGCAGCTTAATGGCTAGCGGGGGGCCTAGCACAGATACGCAGTATTTT
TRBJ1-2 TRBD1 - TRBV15 CATSRLTQGGYGYTF TGTGCCACCAGCAGACTAACACAGGGGGGCTATGGCTACACCTTC
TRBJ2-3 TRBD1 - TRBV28 CASRPTGTGDGDTQYF TGTGCCAGCAGGCCTACCGGGACAGGGGACGGAGATACGCAGTATTTT
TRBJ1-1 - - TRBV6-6 CASSYPLTGTDEAFF TGTGCCAGCAGTTACCCACTAACAGGGACCGATGAAGCTTTCTTT
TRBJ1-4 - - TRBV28 CASSNPTGPTNEKLFF TGTGCCAGCAGTAATCCTACAGGGCCAACTAATGAAAAACTGTTTTTT
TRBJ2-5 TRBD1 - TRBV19 CASSPWTGRETQYF TGTGCCAGTAGTCCTTGGACAGGGAGGGAGACCCAGTACTTC
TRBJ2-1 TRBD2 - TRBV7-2 CASSLEGTSGGDEQFF TGTGCCAGCAGCTTAGAGGGGACTAGCGGCGGGGATGAGCAGTTCTTC
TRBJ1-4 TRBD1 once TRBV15 CATSRPGQGIGKLFF TGTGCCACCAGCCGCCCAGGACAGGGGATCGGAAAACTGTTTTTT
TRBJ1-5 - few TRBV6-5 CASSSTGSSNQPQHF TGTGCCAGCAGCTCGACCGGGAGTAGCAATCAGCCCCAGCATTTT
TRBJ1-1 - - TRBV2 CASSESRGGENTEAFF TGTGCCAGCAGTGAATCCAGGGGTGGGGAGAACACTGAAGCTTTCTTT
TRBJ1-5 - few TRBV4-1 CASSHQLGATTSNQPQHF TGCGCCAGCAGCCACCAATTGGGGGCTACCACGAGCAATCAGCCCCAGCATTTT
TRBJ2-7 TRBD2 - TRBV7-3 CASSPRGLAKPREDAYEQYF TGTGCCAGCAGCCCCCGCGGACTAGCCAAACCCCGCGAGGACGCCTACGAGCAGTACTTC
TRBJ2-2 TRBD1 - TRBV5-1 CASSLNRQGPNTGELFF TGCGCCAGCAGCTTGAATAGACAGGGGCCGAACACCGGGGAGCTGTTTTTT
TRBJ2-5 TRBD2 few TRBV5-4 CASSFIIGGRNQGETQYF TGTGCCAGCAGCTTCATTATAGGCGGGAGGAACCAGGGGGAGACCCAGTACTTC
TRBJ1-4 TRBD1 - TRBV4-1 CASSQNGGGTGFEKLFF TGCGCCAGCAGCCAAAATGGAGGCGGGACAGGCTTTGAAAAACTGTTTTTT
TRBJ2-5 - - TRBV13 CASTRTKSQKETQYF TGTGCCAGCACGCGCACTAAGTCCCAGAAAGAGACCCAGTACTTC
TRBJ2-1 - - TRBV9 CASSSTLGGAYNEQFF TGTGCCAGCAGCTCCACGCTAGGGGGTGCCTACAATGAGCAGTTCTTC
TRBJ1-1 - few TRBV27 CASRRVVGNTEAFF TGTGCCAGCAGACGGGTTGTTGGGAACACTGAAGCTTTCTTT
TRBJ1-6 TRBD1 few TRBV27 CASSQGVPYNSPLHF TGTGCCAGCAGTCAGGGGGTACCCTATAATTCACCCCTCCACTTT
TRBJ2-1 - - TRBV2 CASSANEQFF TGTGCCAGCAGTGCAAATGAGCAGTTCTTC
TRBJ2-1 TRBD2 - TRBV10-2 CASRGLASGSFDEQFF TGCGCCAGCAGAGGGCTGGCTAGCGGGAGTTTCGATGAGCAGTTCTTC
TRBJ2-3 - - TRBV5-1 CASRESGSSTDTQYF TGCGCCAGCAGGGAATCAGGGTCTAGCACAGATACGCAGTATTTT
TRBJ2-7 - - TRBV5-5 CASNPLGPRYEQYF TGTGCCAGCAACCCTCTCGGTCCTAGATACGAGCAGTACTTC
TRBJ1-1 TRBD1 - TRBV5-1 CASSLGPQGVNTEAFF TGCGCCAGCAGCTTGGGCCCGCAGGGGGTGAACACTGAAGCTTTCTTT
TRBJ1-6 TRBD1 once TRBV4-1 CASSQIGTGNVSPLHF TGCGCCAGCAGCCAAATAGGGACAGGGAATGTTTCACCCCTCCACTTT
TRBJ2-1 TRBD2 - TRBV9 CASSVGLAGYSYNEQFF TGTGCCAGCAGCGTAGGACTAGCGGGGTACTCCTACAATGAGCAGTTCTTC
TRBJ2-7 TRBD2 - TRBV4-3 CASSPSTLAWSSYEQYF TGCGCCAGCAGCCCGAGTACACTAGCGTGGAGCTCCTACGAGCAGTACTTC
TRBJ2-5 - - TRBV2 CASSELETQYF TGTGCCAGCAGTGAACTGGAGACCCAGTACTTC
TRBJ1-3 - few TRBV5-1 CASSPGGTGNTIYF TGCGCCAGCAGCCCGGGGGGTACTGGAAACACCATATATTTT
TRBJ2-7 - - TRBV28 CASSRKFSYEQYF TGTGCCAGCTCGCGTAAATTTTCCTACGAGCAGTACTTC
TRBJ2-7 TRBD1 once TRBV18 CASSPKGGAYEQYF TGTGCCAGCTCACCAAAAGGGGGCGCCTACGAGCAGTACTTC
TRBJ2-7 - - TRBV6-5 CASSYDAGAVTYEQYF TGTGCCAGCAGTTACGATGCGGGGGCCGTCACCTACGAGCAGTACTTC
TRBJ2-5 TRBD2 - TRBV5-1 CASSPGLAGETQYF TGCGCCAGCAGCCCCGGACTAGCGGGGGAGACCCAGTACTTC
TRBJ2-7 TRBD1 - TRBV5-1 CASSLARTGVEQYF TGCGCCAGCAGCTTGGCTCGGACAGGGGTCGAGCAGTACTTC
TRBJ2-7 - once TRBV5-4 CASSPPEGYEQYF TGTGCCAGCAGCCCTCCGGAGGGCTACGAGCAGTACTTC
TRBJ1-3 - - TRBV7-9 CASSPRGRNTIYF TGTGCCAGCAGCCCTAGGGGGAGAAACACCATATATTTT
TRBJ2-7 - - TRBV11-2 CASSLAYSSYEQYF TGTGCCAGCAGCTTGGCGTACAGCTCCTACGAGCAGTACTTC
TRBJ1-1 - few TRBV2 CASSGLPNTEAFF TGTGCCAGCAGTGGACTACCGAACACTGAAGCTTTCTTT